A selection of T cell receptor beta chains follows, all from one sample in a study of T cell responses to AZD1222 COVID-19 vaccine. Clones were read by immunoSEQ multiplex PCR, and TCRdb kept only the in-frame ones, dropping some. The sample has 100,000 to 150,000 clones, around 90% seen once. The material sequenced was peripheral blood, taken on day 0 of AZD1222 vaccination. The receptors were sampled from an adult in good health. The CDR3 runs from the conserved cysteine through the conserved F or W. A D gene is named only where the DNA matches it firmly. Size tells how often a clone was seen (once, few, many) or the class of an expanded clone, and some rows leave it out.

J gene: TRBJ2-1; CDR3 length: 16; clone size: NA; V gene: TRBV11-3; D gene: NA; CDR3 DNA: TGTGCCAGCAGCTTAGGTCGGACGGGTCTCTACAATGAGCAGTTCTTC; CDR3 protein: CASSLGRTGLYNEQFF
J gene: TRBJ1-2; CDR3 length: 14; clone size: NA; V gene: TRBV29-1; D gene: NA; CDR3 DNA: TGCAGCGCCGAGGGTCTCGGGGAAGATTATGGCTACACCTTC; CDR3 protein: CSAEGLGEDYGYTF
J gene: TRBJ1-1; CDR3 length: 14; clone size: once; V gene: TRBV7-2; D gene: TRBD1; CDR3 DNA: TGTGCCAGCAGACCGGGACAGGGGGACACTGAAGCTTTCTTT; CDR3 protein: CASRPGQGDTEAFF
J gene: TRBJ2-2; CDR3 length: 15; clone size: NA; V gene: TRBV6-5; D gene: TRBD1; CDR3 DNA: TGTGCCAGCAGTAGACAGGGGGCTGTCACCGGGGAGCTGTTTTTT; CDR3 protein: CASSRQGAVTGELFF
J gene: TRBJ1-6; CDR3 length: 15; clone size: NA; V gene: TRBV23-1; D gene: NA; CDR3 DNA: TGCGCCAGCAGTCAATGCGGACAGCGTAATTCACCCCTCCACTTT; CDR3 protein: CASSQCGQRNSPLHF
J gene: TRBJ2-5; CDR3 length: 13; clone size: NA; V gene: TRBV11-2; D gene: TRBD1; CDR3 DNA: TGTGCCAGCAGCTTAACAGGGGAGGAGACCCAGTACTTC; CDR3 protein: CASSLTGEETQYF
J gene: TRBJ2-7; CDR3 length: 20; clone size: NA; V gene: TRBV7-8; D gene: NA; CDR3 DNA: TGTGCCAGCAGCTTAGATCGTTTCGGTGTTGGGCCAGCGACTACCTACGAGCAGTACTTC; CDR3 protein: CASSLDRFGVGPATTYEQYF
J gene: TRBJ1-1; CDR3 length: 15; clone size: NA; V gene: TRBV5-6; D gene: NA; CDR3 DNA: TGTGCCAGCAGCCCCGGTGGGGGTTGGGGCACTGAAGCTTTCTTT; CDR3 protein: CASSPGGGWGTEAFF
J gene: TRBJ2-3; CDR3 length: 16; clone size: NA; V gene: TRBV7-3; D gene: TRBD2; CDR3 DNA: TGTGCCAGCAGCTACTGGACTAGCGGGTACACAGATACGCAGTATTTT; CDR3 protein: CASSYWTSGYTDTQYF
J gene: TRBJ1-5; CDR3 length: 14; clone size: NA; V gene: TRBV2; D gene: NA; CDR3 DNA: TGTGCCAGCAGTGAAGAATATAGCAATCAGCCCCAGCATTTT; CDR3 protein: CASSEEYSNQPQHF
J gene: TRBJ1-3; CDR3 length: 14; clone size: NA; V gene: TRBV7-9; D gene: NA; CDR3 DNA: TGTGCCAGCAGCCCCCGGCGGTCTGGAAACACCATATATTTT; CDR3 protein: CASSPRRSGNTIYF
J gene: TRBJ1-3; CDR3 length: 11; clone size: NA; V gene: TRBV7-9; D gene: NA; CDR3 DNA: TGTGCCATCCTGCTGGGAAACACCATATATTTT; CDR3 protein: CAILLGNTIYF
J gene: TRBJ1-5; CDR3 length: 14; clone size: NA; V gene: TRBV30; D gene: NA; CDR3 DNA: TGTGCCTGGAGTCATGGGGGGAGCAATCAGCCCCAGCATTTT; CDR3 protein: CAWSHGGSNQPQHF